The rows below give T cell receptor beta chains drawn from one sample of a study of blood T cell repertoires in COVID-19. Sequenced by immunoSEQ multiplex PCR; TCRdb stores in-frame clones only, minus some. The profile shows 200,000 to 300,000 clones, around three quarters of them singletons. The sequenced material came from peripheral blood. The receptors stem from a woman over 75 with acute or convalescent COVID-19. Both conserved end residues are part of each CDR3.

>TRBV7-8|TRBJ2-5
CASSLGTGTYTVVFQETQYF
>TRBV7-9|TRBJ1-2
CASSLAGTGPYGYTF
>TRBV19|TRBJ2-6
CASSDRPYSGANVLTF
>TRBV6-1|TRBJ2-3
CASSEVLTDTQYF
>TRBV5-1|TRBJ2-3
CASSLVGGQGADTQYF
>TRBV27|TRBJ2-1
CASRRGIYNEQFF
>TRBV18|TRBJ2-2
CASSPEGYRELFF
>TRBV18|TRBJ2-7
CASSPKLRPGGDAPYEQYF
>TRBV7-9|TRBJ2-2
CASSLTTGELFF
>TRBV25-1|TRBJ1-2
CASSEHSSYGYTF
>TRBV7-2|TRBJ2-7
CASRPPGTSGYEQYF
>TRBV15|TRBJ1-1
CATSQIPNTEAFF
>TRBV11-2|TRBJ1-1
CASSQPGVPGTEAFF
>TRBV11-2|TRBJ1-3
CASSRTLGADGNTIYF
>TRBV29-1|TRBJ2-1
CSFTSGLAFNEQFF
>TRBV7-7|TRBJ2-3
CASSPWSGDTQYF
>TRBV11-2|TRBJ2-5
CASSLEGQTQETQYF
>TRBV6-2/TRBV6-3|TRBJ2-7
CASSSATGGRYEQYF
>TRBV7-7|TRBJ2-7
CASSPRTGDLEEQYF
>TRBV5-4|TRBJ2-5
CASSYGLAGGPETQYF
>TRBV7-9|TRBJ2-7
CASRSTRELSYEQYF
>TRBV7-2|TRBJ2-1
CASSLASGPYNEQFF
>TRBV6-6|TRBJ1-3
CASSYILATGNTIYF
>TRBV5-1|TRBJ1-5
CASSWDGGGNQPQHF
>TRBV5-1|TRBJ1-5
CASSMDSYQPQHF
>TRBV30|TRBJ1-2
CAWSSNGGYTF
>TRBV6-5|TRBJ1-4
CASRTGGDEKLFF
>TRBV18|TRBJ1-5
CASSPGQGGNQPQHF
>TRBV7-9|TRBJ1-2
CASTLDLPGSYGYTF
>TRBV3-1/TRBV3-2|TRBJ1-4
CASSQGQGEGKLFF
>TRBV5-4|TRBJ1-6
CASSFNRGYNSPLHF
>TRBV7-8|TRBJ1-1
CASSQDRVAEAFF
>TRBV27|TRBJ2-2
CASSLQGTGELFF
>TRBV6-5|TRBJ2-7
CASSYGGWGSYEQYF
>TRBV2|TRBJ2-7
CASSEAVYEQYF
>TRBV19|TRBJ1-2
CASGSGTVYGYTF
>TRBV5-6|TRBJ1-1
CASSWTGGGSEAFF
>TRBV29-1|TRBJ1-2
CSGQGSYGYTF
>TRBV10-2|TRBJ1-2
CASVDRGGGYTF
>TRBV11-3|TRBJ2-1
CASSLDRRNYNEQFF
>TRBV5-6|TRBJ1-2
CASSLVTGSYGYTF
>TRBV2|TRBJ2-5
CASRASGGRQETQYF
>TRBV5-1|TRBJ1-1
CASSKEGLNTEAFF
>TRBV5-1|TRBJ2-1
CASERSGQINNEQFF
>TRBV29-1|TRBJ1-1
CSVRPGTSGTEAFF
>TRBV28|TRBJ1-4
CASSLGGATNEKLFF
>TRBV7-2|TRBJ1-1
CASSLGLLNTEAFF
>TRBV19|TRBJ1-1
CASSIGLENTEAFF
>TRBV5-1|TRBJ2-7
CASSFSGGAYEQYF
>TRBV18|TRBJ2-2
CASSPSSAELFF
>TRBV2|TRBJ2-2
CASSTASGRDTGELFF
>TRBV7-2|TRBJ1-1
CASSFPGQGRSGNTEAFF
>TRBV28|TRBJ2-2
CASRPRGGAGSGELFF
>TRBV5-1|TRBJ2-2
CASSSTSGLVGTGELFF